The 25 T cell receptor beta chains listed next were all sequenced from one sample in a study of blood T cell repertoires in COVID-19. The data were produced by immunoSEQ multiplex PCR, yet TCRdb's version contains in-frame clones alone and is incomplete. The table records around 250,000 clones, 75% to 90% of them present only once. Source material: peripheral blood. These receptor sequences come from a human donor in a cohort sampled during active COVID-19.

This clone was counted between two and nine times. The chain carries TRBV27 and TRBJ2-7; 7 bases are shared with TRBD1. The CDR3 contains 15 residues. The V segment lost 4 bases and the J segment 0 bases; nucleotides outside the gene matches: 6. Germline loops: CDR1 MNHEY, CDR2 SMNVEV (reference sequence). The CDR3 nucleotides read TGTGCCAGCAGTTCAGACAGGGCGTTCTCCTACGAGCAGTACTTC. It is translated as CASSSDRAFSYEQYF.

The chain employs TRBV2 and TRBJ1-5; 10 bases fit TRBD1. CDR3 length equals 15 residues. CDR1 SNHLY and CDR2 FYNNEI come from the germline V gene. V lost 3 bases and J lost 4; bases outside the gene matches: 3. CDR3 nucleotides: TGTGCCAGCAGTGAGGACAGGGGGAGGAATCAGCCCCAGCATTTT. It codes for CASSEDRGRNQPQHF.

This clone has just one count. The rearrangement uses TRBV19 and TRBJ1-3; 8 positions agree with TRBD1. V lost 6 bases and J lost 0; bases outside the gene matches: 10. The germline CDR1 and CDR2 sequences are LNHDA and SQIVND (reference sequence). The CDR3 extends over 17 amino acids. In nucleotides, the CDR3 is TGTGCCAGTAGGGTGAACAGGGGGTCCTTCTCTGGAAACACCATATATTTT. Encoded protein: CASRVNRGSFSGNTIYF.

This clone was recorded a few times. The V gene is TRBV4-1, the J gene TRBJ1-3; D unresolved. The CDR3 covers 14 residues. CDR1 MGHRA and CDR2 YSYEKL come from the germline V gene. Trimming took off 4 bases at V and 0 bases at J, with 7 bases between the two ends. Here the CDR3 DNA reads TGCGCCAGCAGCCTAGTTAGCTCTGGAAACACCATATATTTT. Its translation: CASSLVSSGNTIYF.

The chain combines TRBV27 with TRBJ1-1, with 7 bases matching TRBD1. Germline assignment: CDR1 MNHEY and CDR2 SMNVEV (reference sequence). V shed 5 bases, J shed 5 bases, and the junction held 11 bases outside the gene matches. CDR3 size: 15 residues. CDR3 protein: CASSGGTDYETEAFF. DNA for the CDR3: TGTGCCAGCAGTGGGGGGACAGATTACGAGACTGAAGCTTTCTTT.

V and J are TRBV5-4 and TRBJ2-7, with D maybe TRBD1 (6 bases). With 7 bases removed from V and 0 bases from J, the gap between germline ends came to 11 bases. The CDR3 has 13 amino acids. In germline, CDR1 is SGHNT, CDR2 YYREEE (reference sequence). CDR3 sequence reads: CASRDRSSYEQYF. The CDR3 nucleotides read TGTGCCAGCCGTGACAGGAGCTCCTACGAGCAGTACTTC.

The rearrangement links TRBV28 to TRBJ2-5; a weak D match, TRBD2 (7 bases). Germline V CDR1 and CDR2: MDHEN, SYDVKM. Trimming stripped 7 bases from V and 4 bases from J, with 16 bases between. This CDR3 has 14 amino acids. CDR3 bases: TGTGCCAGCAATCGGGGGGCAAGTAGAGAGACCCAGTACTTC. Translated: CASNRGASRETQYF.

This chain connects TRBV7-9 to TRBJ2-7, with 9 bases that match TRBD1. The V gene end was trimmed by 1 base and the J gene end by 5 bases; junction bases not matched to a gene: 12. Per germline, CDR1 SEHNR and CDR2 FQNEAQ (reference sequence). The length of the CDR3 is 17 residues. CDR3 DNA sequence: TGTGCCAGCAGCTTAGACAAATGGGACAGGGTCGCCCACGAGCAGTACTTC. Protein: CASSLDKWDRVAHEQYF.

DNA for the CDR3: TGCGCCAGCAGCCTTGTCTTAGGGGGCTATAATTCACCCCTCCACTTT. This sequence encodes CASSLVLGGYNSPLHF. J is TRBJ1-6 and V is TRBV4-1; perhaps TRBD1 as D (6 bases). Germline V gene sequence: CDR1 MGHRA, CDR2 YSYEKL. V shed 4 bases and J shed 3 bases, with 13 bases lying between them. This CDR3 has 16 amino acids.

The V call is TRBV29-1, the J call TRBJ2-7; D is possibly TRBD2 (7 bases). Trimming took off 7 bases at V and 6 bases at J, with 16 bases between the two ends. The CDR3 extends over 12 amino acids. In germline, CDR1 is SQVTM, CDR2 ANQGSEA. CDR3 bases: TGCAGCGCTAAGTGGGGGGGCCGCGAGCAGTACTTC. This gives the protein CSAKWGGREQYF.

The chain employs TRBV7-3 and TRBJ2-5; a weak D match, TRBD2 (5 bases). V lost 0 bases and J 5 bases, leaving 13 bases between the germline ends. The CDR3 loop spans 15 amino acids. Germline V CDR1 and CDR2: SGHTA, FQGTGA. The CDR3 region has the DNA TGTGCCAGCAGCTTAACTTCTAGCCCCCGGGAGACCCAGTACTTC. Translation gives CASSLTSSPRETQYF.

Here the CDR3 DNA reads TGTGCCAGCAGCCCCAACCCCACAGGGACTGAAAAACTGTTTTTT. The encoded protein is CASSPNPTGTEKLFF. This chain joins TRBV4-2 and TRBJ1-4, with D possibly TRBD1 on 6 matching bases. This CDR3 has 15 residues. V was clipped by 4 bases and J by 7 bases, with 16 bases between them. Germline V lookup: CDR1 LGHNA, CDR2 YNFKEQ.

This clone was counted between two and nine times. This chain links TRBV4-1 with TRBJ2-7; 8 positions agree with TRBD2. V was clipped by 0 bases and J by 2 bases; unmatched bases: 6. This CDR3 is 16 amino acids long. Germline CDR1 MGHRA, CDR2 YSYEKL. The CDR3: CASSQDRSGGTYEQYF. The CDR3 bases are TGCGCCAGCAGCCAAGATAGGTCGGGAGGGACCTACGAGCAGTACTTC.

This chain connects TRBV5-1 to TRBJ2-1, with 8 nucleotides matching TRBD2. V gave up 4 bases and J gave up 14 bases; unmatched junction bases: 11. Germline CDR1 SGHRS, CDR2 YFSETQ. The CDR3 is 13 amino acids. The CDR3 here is CASSPKTGGAEFF. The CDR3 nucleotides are TGCGCCAGCAGCCCTAAAACGGGGGGGGCGGAGTTCTTC.

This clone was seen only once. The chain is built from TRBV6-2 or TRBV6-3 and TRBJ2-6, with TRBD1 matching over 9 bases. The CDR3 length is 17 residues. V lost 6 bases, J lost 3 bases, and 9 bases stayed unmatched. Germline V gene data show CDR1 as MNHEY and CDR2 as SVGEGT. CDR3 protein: CASSLRDRVDGANVLTF. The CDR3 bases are TGTGCCAGCAGCCTCCGGGACAGGGTGGATGGGGCCAACGTCCTGACTTTC.

CDR3: CASSPYSGTGAEQYF. DNA for the CDR3: TGTGCCAGCTCACCATATTCCGGGACAGGGGCCGAGCAGTACTTC. The chain carries TRBV18 and TRBJ2-7, with 10 bases aligning to TRBD1. Germline CDR1 KGHSH, CDR2 LQKENI. This CDR3 has 15 amino acids. V lost 2 bases, J lost 6 bases, and 7 bases stayed unmatched.

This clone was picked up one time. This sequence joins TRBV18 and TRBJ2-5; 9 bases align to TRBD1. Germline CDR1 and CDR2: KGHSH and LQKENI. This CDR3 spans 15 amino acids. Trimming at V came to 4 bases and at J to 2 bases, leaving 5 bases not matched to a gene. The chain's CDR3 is CASSRGTGSQETQYF. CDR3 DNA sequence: TGTGCCAGCTCACGAGGGACAGGGTCTCAAGAGACCCAGTACTTC.

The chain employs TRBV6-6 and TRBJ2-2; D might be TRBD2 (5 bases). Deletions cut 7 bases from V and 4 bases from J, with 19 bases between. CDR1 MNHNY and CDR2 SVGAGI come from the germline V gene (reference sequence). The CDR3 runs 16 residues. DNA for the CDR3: TGTGCCAGCACCCCGGTCGGAGGACGGGGCACCGGGGAGCTGTTTTTT. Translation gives CASTPVGGRGTGELFF.

The CDR3 DNA sequence: TGTGCCAGCAGCTTAGAGGGACAGGGAAAGGGGGATCAGTTCTTC. The encoded protein is CASSLEGQGKGDQFF. The genes are TRBV7-8 and TRBJ2-1; 9 nucleotides match TRBD1. The CDR3 covers 15 residues. Germline CDR1 reads SGHVS; CDR2 reads FQNEAQ. With 1 base clipped from V and 13 bases from J, the junction kept 11 bases outside the gene matches. Combining the CDR3 with reference TRBV7-8 and TRBJ2-1 gives the whole variable domain GAGVSQSPRYKVAKRGQDVALRCDPISGHVSLFWYQQALGQGPEFLTYFQNEAQLDKSGLPSDRFFAERPEGSVSTLKIQRTQQEDSAVYLCASSLEGQGKGDQFFGPGTRLTVL.

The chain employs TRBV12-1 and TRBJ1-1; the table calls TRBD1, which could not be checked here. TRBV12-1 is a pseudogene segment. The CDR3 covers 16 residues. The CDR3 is CASSFLAGGTNTEAFF. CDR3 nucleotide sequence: TGTGCCAGCAGCTTTCTGGCAGGGGGGACGAACACTGAAGCTTTCTTT.

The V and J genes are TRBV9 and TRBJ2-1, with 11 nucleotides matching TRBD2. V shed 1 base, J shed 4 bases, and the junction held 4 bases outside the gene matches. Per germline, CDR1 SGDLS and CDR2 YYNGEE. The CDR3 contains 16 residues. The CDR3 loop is CASSVLLAGGYNEQFF. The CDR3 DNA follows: TGTGCCAGCAGCGTATTGTTAGCGGGAGGGTACAATGAGCAGTTCTTC.

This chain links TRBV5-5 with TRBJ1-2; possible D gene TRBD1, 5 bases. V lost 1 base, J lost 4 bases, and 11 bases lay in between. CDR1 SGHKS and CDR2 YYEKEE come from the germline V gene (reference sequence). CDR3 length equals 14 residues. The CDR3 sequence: CASSLFPGGYGYTF. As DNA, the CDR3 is TGTGCCAGCAGCTTGTTCCCGGGGGGCTATGGCTACACCTTC.

The chain's CDR3 is CASSPPPGGTEAFF. The CDR3 DNA reads as TGTGCCAGCAGCCCCCCCCCGGGTGGGACTGAAGCTTTCTTT. The chain couples TRBV13 to TRBJ1-1; no clear D. V lost 5 bases and J lost 5, with 15 bases in between. Germline V gives CDR1 PRHDT, CDR2 FYEKMQ (reference sequence). This CDR3 has 14 amino acids.

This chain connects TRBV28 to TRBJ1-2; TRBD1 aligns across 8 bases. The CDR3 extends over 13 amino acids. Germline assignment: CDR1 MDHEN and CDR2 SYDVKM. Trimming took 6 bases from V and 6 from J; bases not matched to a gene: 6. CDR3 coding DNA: TGTGCCAGCAGCATGACAGGGGTCGATGGCTACACCTTC. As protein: CASSMTGVDGYTF.

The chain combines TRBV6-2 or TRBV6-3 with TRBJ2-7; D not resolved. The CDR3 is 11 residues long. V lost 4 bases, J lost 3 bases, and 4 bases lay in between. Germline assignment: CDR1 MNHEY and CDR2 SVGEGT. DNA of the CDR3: TGTGCCAGCAGTTCCCACTACGAGCAGTACTTC. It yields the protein CASSSHYEQYF.